The next 5 T cell receptor beta chains were all read from a single sample in a study of cytomegalovirus exposure and HLA in healthy donors. The PCR had 60 Vbeta and 13 Jbeta primers. The table came from immunoSEQ multiplex PCR; TCRdb's copy has only in-frame clones and leaves some out. Counted here are around 67,000 clones, around 63% occurring once; the ten biggest clones make up about 2.1%. Material for sequencing was PBMCs. These receptors were taken from a woman in her 30s in good health and CMV-seronegative.

The chain joins TRBV6-5 to TRBJ1-5; D may be TRBD1 (6 bases). This CDR3 comprises 14 residues. V was cut by 5 bases and J by 5 bases, with 13 bases left in between. The germline gives CDR1 MNHEY, CDR2 SVGAGI. The CDR3 DNA follows: TGTGCCAGCAGTGCACAGGGTGGGGATCAGCCCCAGCATTTT. This translates into CASSAQGGDQPQHF.

In its sample, this clone was seen once. The chain uses TRBV2 and TRBJ2-5; D is unclear. Trimming left V 1 base short and J 5 bases short, with 14 bases between. Germline loops: CDR1 SNHLY, CDR2 FYNNEI. The CDR3 is 15 amino acids. The chain's CDR3 is CASSEGAPPRETQYF. The DNA of the CDR3 is TGTGCCAGCAGTGAAGGGGCCCCTCCAAGGGAGACCCAGTACTTC.

The chain links TRBV7-8 to TRBJ2-2; D is uncertain. CDR1 SGHVS and CDR2 FQNEAQ come from the germline V gene. Between the trimmed V and J ends, which lost 2 bases and 3 bases, there was a span of 7 bases. This CDR3 spans 14 amino acids. The CDR3 DNA reads as TGTGCCAGCAGCTTAATTAGTTACACCGGGGAGCTGTTTTTT. Its protein is CASSLISYTGELFF. Looking up the rest from reference TRBV7-8 and TRBJ2-2 gives the full variable domain: GAGVSQSPRYKVAKRGQDVALRCDPISGHVSLFWYQQALGQGPEFLTYFQNEAQLDKSGLPSDRFFAERPEGSVSTLKIQRTQQEDSAVYLCASSLISYTGELFFGEGSRLTVL.

The rearrangement links TRBV5-4 to TRBJ2-3, with 7 bases matching TRBD1. The junction had 6 bases not matched to a gene; V was cut back by 4 bases and J by 4 bases. CDR3 length: 14 amino acids. The germline V gene encodes CDR1 SGHNT and CDR2 YYREEE (reference sequence). For the CDR3, the DNA is TGTGCCAGCAGCCCCCGGGACAGCCCAGATACGCAGTATTTT. Protein: CASSPRDSPDTQYF.

The V gene is TRBV5-1, the J gene TRBJ2-1; 9 nucleotides agree with TRBD2. Germline trimming cut 3 bases from V and 5 bases from J; bases unmatched to any gene: 9. The length of the CDR3 is 16 residues. CDR1 is SGHRS and CDR2 is YFSETQ in the germline V gene. CDR3 sequence (DNA): TGCGCCAGCAGCTCATTGCGCGGGGGGGAGGACAATGAGCAGTTCTTC. This codes for CASSSLRGGEDNEQFF.